This T cell receptor (beta chain) was sequenced during a study of breast tumors, draining lymph nodes, adjacent tissues. The lymph nodes were axillary draining lymph nodes from breast cancer patients. Germline values: CDR1 SGDLS, CDR2 YYNGEE. This CDR3 is built from 13 residues. The germline V and J ends were trimmed by 4 bases and 4 bases, with 11 bases remaining between them. Study-wide results and caveats: The data were judged consistent with most tumor T cells coming from lymph node and expanding in tumor. The lymph node origin of tumor T cells was framed as consistent with a hypothesis, not demonstrated. Tumors had less TCR diversity than lymph nodes, more than nontumor tissue.

This clonotype was observed many times. What it recognizes is unknown. A much larger clonotype is one base distant, so this may be a read error. TCRdb reprocessed the multiplex PCR reads with MiXCR, giving one entry per CDR3 protein. The repertoire includes tens of thousands of distinct CDR3 sequences, over 25% of them detected once, and over 8% sits in the top ten. The TCR originated in a female donor with breast cancer. Some clones in this sample may be carry-over from other donors' samples. The V call is TRBV9, the J call TRBJ1-2; possible D gene TRBD1, 6 bases. The sample consisted of axillary lymph node tissue. The CDR3 DNA sequence: TGTGCCAGCAGCCCCGGACAGCCCTATGGCTACACCTTC. This codes for CASSPGQPYGYTF.